This TCR beta chain was sequenced for a study of T cell changes during pregnancy in multiple sclerosis. Sequencing was performed with immunoSEQ multiplex PCR; in TCRdb, only in-frame clones are kept and a portion is missing. The data show about 92,000 clones, with roughly 92% seen just once and over 2% held by the top ten. The receptor was isolated from a female donor with multiple sclerosis, enrolled in a pregnancy study. The material was peripheral blood, obtained in the first trimester of pregnancy.

This CDR3 is CASSMARPTSGSEYEQYF. The CDR3 nucleotides read TGTGCCAGTAGTATGGCGCGCCCTACTAGCGGGAGTGAGTACGAGCAGTACTTC. This chain links TRBV19 with TRBJ2-7, with 11 bases aligning to TRBD2. The germline V gene encodes CDR1 LNHDA and CDR2 SQIVND (reference sequence). Trimming at V came to 3 bases and at J to 4 bases, leaving 14 bases not matched to a gene. This CDR3 contains 18 residues.